A selection of T cell receptor beta chains follows, all from one sample in a study of OX40 agonist ivuxolimab in advanced cancers. Produced via immunoSEQ multiplex PCR; TCRdb's table is partial and in-frame only. The sample consists of 80,000 to 100,000 clones, approximately 93% of them appearing once. The sequenced sample was CD4+ or CD8+ T cells sorted from blood, obtained in a trial of the OX40 agonist ivuxolimab. All receptors derive from an adult with an advanced solid tumor such as melanoma, head and neck, liver or kidney cancer. CDR3s include the opening cysteine and the closing phenylalanine or tryptophan. A D gene is named only where the DNA matches it firmly. The size field is filled for only some rows; it gives once, few, many or a size class.

TRBV6-5	.	TRBJ1-4	once	CASSLTVFNEKLFF	TGTGCCAGCAGTTTGACAGTTTTTAATGAAAAACTGTTTTTT
TRBV6-5	.	TRBJ1-2	.	CASSYGVGYTF	TGTGCCAGCAGTTATGGGGTGGGCTACACCTTC
TRBV7-9	.	TRBJ2-3	.	CASITLGLGSTDTQYF	TGTGCCAGCATCACGCTGGGTCTCGGGAGCACAGATACGCAGTATTTT
TRBV28	.	TRBJ2-7	.	CASSSGTNPYEQYF	TGTGCCAGCAGTTCCGGGACCAATCCCTACGAGCAGTACTTC
TRBV4-3	.	TRBJ1-2	.	CASSPQAYYGYTF	TGCGCCAGCAGCCCCCAGGCGTACTATGGCTACACCTTC
TRBV18	TRBD1	TRBJ2-3	.	CASSPQQGGTDTQYF	TGTGCCAGCTCACCACAGCAGGGGGGCACAGATACGCAGTATTTT
TRBV28	TRBD2	TRBJ2-5	.	CASSFTLAGGILETQYF	TGTGCCAGCAGTTTTACACTAGCGGGAGGCATATTAGAGACCCAGTACTTC
TRBV11-3	.	TRBJ1-2	.	CASSLGQEKTF	TGTGCCAGCAGCCTAGGGCAGGAAAAAACCTTC
TRBV19	.	TRBJ2-3	.	CASNPGSGSDTQYF	TGTGCCAGTAATCCAGGGTCGGGCTCAGATACGCAGTATTTT
TRBV5-1	.	TRBJ2-1	.	CASSLVTFSDNEQFF	TGCGCCAGCAGCTTGGTTACGTTTTCAGACAATGAGCAGTTCTTC
TRBV28	TRBD1	TRBJ2-5	.	CASSSAGTDGGTQYF	TGTGCCAGCAGCTCCGCCGGGACAGACGGCGGGACCCAGTACTTC
TRBV18	TRBD2	TRBJ2-1	.	CASSRLAGGNEQFF	TGTGCCAGCTCACGACTAGCGGGGGGGAATGAGCAGTTCTTC
TRBV6-6	.	TRBJ2-3	.	CASSYIPTDTQYF	TGTGCCAGCAGTTACATACCCACAGATACGCAGTATTTT
TRBV30	TRBD1	TRBJ1-5	.	CAWRGSHQGEPQHF	TGTGCCTGGAGGGGGTCTCACCAGGGGGAGCCCCAGCATTTT